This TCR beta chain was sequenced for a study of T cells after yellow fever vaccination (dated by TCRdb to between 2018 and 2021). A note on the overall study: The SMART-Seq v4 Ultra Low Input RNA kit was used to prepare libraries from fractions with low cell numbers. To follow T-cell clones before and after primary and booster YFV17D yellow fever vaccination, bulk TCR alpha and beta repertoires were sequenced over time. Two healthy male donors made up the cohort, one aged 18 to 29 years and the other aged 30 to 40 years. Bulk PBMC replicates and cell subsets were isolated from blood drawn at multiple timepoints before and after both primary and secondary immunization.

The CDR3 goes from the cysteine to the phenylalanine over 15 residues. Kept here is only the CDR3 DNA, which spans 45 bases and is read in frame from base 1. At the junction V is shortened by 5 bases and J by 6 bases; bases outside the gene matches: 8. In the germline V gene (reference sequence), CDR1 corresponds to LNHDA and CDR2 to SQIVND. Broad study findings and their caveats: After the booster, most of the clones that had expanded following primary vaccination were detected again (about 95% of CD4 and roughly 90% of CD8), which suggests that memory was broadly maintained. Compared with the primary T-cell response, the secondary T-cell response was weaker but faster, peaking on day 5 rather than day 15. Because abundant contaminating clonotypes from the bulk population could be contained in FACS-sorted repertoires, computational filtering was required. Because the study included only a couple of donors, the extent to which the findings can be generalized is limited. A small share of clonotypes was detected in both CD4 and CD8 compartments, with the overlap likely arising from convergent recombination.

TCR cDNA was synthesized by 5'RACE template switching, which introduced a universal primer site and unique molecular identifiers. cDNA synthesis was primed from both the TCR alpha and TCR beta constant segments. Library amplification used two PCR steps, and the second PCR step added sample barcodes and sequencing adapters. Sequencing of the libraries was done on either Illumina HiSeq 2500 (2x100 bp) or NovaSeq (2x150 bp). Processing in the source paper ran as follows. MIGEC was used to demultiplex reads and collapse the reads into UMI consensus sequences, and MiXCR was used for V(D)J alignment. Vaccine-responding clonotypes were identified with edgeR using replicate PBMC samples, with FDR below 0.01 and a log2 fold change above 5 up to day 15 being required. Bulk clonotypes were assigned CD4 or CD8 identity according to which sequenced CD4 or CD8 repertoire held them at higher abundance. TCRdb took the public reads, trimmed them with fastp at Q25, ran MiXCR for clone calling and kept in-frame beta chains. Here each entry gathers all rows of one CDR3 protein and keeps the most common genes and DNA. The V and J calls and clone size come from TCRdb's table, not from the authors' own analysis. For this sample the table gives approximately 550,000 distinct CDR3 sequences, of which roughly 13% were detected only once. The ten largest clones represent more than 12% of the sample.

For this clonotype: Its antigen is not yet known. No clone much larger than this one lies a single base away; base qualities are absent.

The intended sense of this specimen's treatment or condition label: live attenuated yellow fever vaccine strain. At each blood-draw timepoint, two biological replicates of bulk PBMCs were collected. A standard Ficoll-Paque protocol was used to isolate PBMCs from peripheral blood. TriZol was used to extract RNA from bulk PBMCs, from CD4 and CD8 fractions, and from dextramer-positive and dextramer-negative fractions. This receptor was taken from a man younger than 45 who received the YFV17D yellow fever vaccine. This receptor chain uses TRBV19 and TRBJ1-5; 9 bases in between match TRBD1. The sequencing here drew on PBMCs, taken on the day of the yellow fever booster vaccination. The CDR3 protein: CASSFTGTGTQPQHF. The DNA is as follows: TGTGCCAGTAGTTTTACCGGGACAGGGACTCAGCCCCAGCATTTT.